Presented here are 15 T cell receptor beta chains from one specimen sequenced in a study of cytomegalovirus exposure and HLA in healthy donors. The PCR ran on 60 Vbeta and 13 Jbeta primers. Data came from immunoSEQ multiplex PCR; TCRdb stores just in-frame clones and leaves some out. The sample contains some 150,000 clones, around 78% of which appear only once. The sample comprised PBMCs. The receptors derive from a woman aged 25 to 39 in good health and CMV-seropositive.

This clone was counted once. Here the CDR3 reads CASSLGPGYTEAFF. The CDR3 DNA sequence: TGTGCCAGCAGCTTGGGGCCAGGTTACACTGAAGCTTTCTTT. This rearrangement joins TRBV5-8 to TRBJ1-1; D is uncertain. The CDR3 runs to 14 residues. Germline-derived CDR1 and CDR2 are SGHTS and YDEGEE. The V end was cut by 0 bases, the J end by 3 bases, with 9 bases between.

The V call is TRBV30, the J call TRBJ2-5; D not certain. Trimming left V 2 bases short and J 4 bases short, with 14 bases between. Germline V gene sequence: CDR1 GTSNPN, CDR2 SVGIG (reference sequence). The CDR3 contains 14 residues. The CDR3 sequence: CAWSRQVFGETQYF. DNA of the CDR3: TGTGCCTGGAGTCGTCAGGTTTTTGGAGAGACCCAGTACTTC.

In its sample, this clone was seen a few times. The rearrangement joins TRBV19 to TRBJ1-4; D remains ambiguous. CDR3 size: 13 residues. The V and J ends lost 4 bases and 8 bases respectively, with 11 bases between them. Germline V gives CDR1 LNHDA, CDR2 SQIVND (reference sequence). In DNA form, the CDR3 reads TGTGCCAGTAGTACGGAACGGCGGGAAAAACTGTTTTTT. Residues: CASSTERREKLFF.

The V gene is TRBV6-5, the J gene TRBJ2-7; 10 bases map to TRBD2. Per germline, CDR1 MNHEY and CDR2 SVGAGI. The length of the CDR3 is 15 residues. Trimming took 0 bases from V and 4 from J; bases not matched to a gene: 3. The CDR3 here is CASSYSGTSVYEQYF. In DNA form, the CDR3 reads TGTGCCAGCAGTTACTCCGGGACTAGCGTGTACGAGCAGTACTTC.

V usage is TRBV28 and J usage is TRBJ1-2; 12 nucleotides match TRBD1. Germline trimming cut 5 bases from V and 5 bases from J; bases unmatched to any gene: 6. The germline gives CDR1 MDHEN, CDR2 SYDVKM. The length of the CDR3 is 15 residues. The CDR3: CASSVPGQGAYGYTF. In DNA, the CDR3 is TGTGCCAGCAGTGTCCCGGGACAGGGGGCTTATGGCTACACCTTC.

J is TRBJ1-4 and V is TRBV9, with TRBD1 as a possible D gene (6 bases). CDR3 size: 14 residues. Germline V gene data show CDR1 as SGDLS and CDR2 as YYNGEE. The ends were cut back, 1 base at V and 7 bases at J, with 11 bases in the middle. In DNA, the CDR3 is TGTGCCAGCAGCGTAACAGGGAGGGGTGAAAAACTGTTTTTT. Translating gives CASSVTGRGEKLFF.

The rearrangement links TRBV28 to TRBJ1-5, with TRBD1 as a possible D gene (5 bases). Germline loops: CDR1 MDHEN, CDR2 SYDVKM. The CDR3 is made up of 13 amino acids. V was pared by 7 bases and J by 1 base, with 8 bases between. Here the CDR3 reads CASISGSNQPQHF. CDR3 nucleotide sequence: TGTGCCAGCATATCAGGGAGCAATCAGCCCCAGCATTTT. The entire variable domain, with the rest obtained from reference TRBV28 and TRBJ1-5, is as follows: DVKVTQSSRYLVKRTGEKVFLECVQDMDHENMFWYRQDPGLGLRLIYFSYDVKMKEKGDIPEGYSVSREKKERFSLILESASTNQTSMYLCASISGSNQPQHFGDGTRLSIL.

V and J are TRBV7-9 and TRBJ2-7, with 16 bases identical to TRBD2. J was trimmed by 11 bases and V by 5 bases; bases with no gene match: 6. The CDR3 is made up of 14 amino acids. CDR1 and CDR2 (germline): SEHNR, FQNEAQ (reference sequence). CDR3 bases: TGTGCCAGCAGCCAGGGACTAGCGGGGGGGCGTAAGTACTTC. As protein: CASSQGLAGGRKYF.

This chain uses TRBV28 with TRBJ2-7; 9 nucleotides align to TRBD1. Germline loops: CDR1 MDHEN, CDR2 SYDVKM. CDR3 length: 14 amino acids. V trimming: 6 bases; J trimming: 5 bases; junction bases outside the gene matches: 8. The DNA of the CDR3 is TGTGCCAGCAGCCAAACAGGGGGCAACAACGAGCAGTACTTC. Amino acids: CASSQTGGNNEQYF. The full variable domain, its missing parts supplied by reference TRBV28 and TRBJ2-7, is DVKVTQSSRYLVKRTGEKVFLECVQDMDHENMFWYRQDPGLGLRLIYFSYDVKMKEKGDIPEGYSVSREKKERFSLILESASTNQTSMYLCASSQTGGNNEQYFGPGTRLTVT.

The chain combines TRBV6-5 with TRBJ2-3, with a possible D match to TRBD2 (5 bases). Trimming took 0 bases from V and 0 from J, leaving 7 bases between them. The CDR3 loop spans 15 amino acids. The germline gives CDR1 MNHEY, CDR2 SVGAGI. CDR3 sequence reads: CASSYSPGSTDTQYF. The CDR3 DNA is TGTGCCAGCAGTTACTCCCCGGGGAGCACAGATACGCAGTATTTT.

This rearrangement joins TRBV2 to TRBJ2-7; 9 bases fit TRBD1. The CDR3 is 15 residues long. The germline V gene has CDR1 SNHLY and CDR2 FYNNEI. J was trimmed by 1 base and V by 4 bases; bases with no gene match: 5. DNA of the CDR3: TGTGCCAGCAGTGTCGACAGGGGGGCATCCTACGAGCAGTACTTC. Protein sequence: CASSVDRGASYEQYF.

J is TRBJ1-1 and V is TRBV5-4; weak D call: TRBD1 (6 bases). The CDR3 has 15 amino acids. Deletions cut 4 bases from V and 4 bases from J, with 17 bases between. Germline CDR1 and CDR2: SGHNT and YYREEE (reference sequence). For the CDR3, the DNA is TGTGCCAGCAGCCTGGGGGTCCGGGACACCACTGAAGCTTTCTTT. Translation: CASSLGVRDTTEAFF. The full variable domain, completed using reference TRBV5-4 and TRBJ1-1, is ETGVTQSPTHLIKTRGQQVTLRCSSQSGHNTVSWYQQALGQGPQFIFQYYREEENGRGNFPPRFSGLQFPNYSSELNVNALELDDSALYLCASSLGVRDTTEAFFGQGTRLTVV.

The J gene is TRBJ1-4, the V gene TRBV27; D gene ambiguous. Between the trimmed V and J ends, which lost 3 bases and 13 bases, there was a span of 15 bases. The CDR3 spans 13 residues. The germline V gene has CDR1 MNHEY and CDR2 SMNVEV (reference sequence). The CDR3: CASSFRIRERLFF. CDR3 nucleotides: TGTGCCAGCAGTTTCCGAATACGGGAGAGACTGTTTTTT.

The chain employs TRBV29-1 and TRBJ2-1; 9 nucleotides agree with TRBD1. CDR3 length: 13 residues. J was trimmed by 12 bases and V by 5 bases; bases with no gene match: 11. The germline gives CDR1 SQVTM, CDR2 ANQGSEA. CDR3 region: CSVYSGTGFVQFF. The CDR3 DNA sequence: TGCAGCGTTTATTCCGGGACAGGGTTTGTGCAGTTCTTC.

The CDR3 loop is CASRSLGTGGYEQYF. The CDR3 DNA reads TGTGCCAGCAGATCCCTTGGGACAGGGGGCTACGAGCAGTACTTC. J is TRBJ2-7 and V is TRBV28; 11 bases line up with TRBD1. The CDR3 is 15 residues long. With 6 bases clipped from V and 3 bases from J, the junction kept 7 bases outside the gene matches. CDR1 and CDR2 (germline): MDHEN, SYDVKM. Variable domain in full (rest from reference TRBV28 and TRBJ2-7): DVKVTQSSRYLVKRTGEKVFLECVQDMDHENMFWYRQDPGLGLRLIYFSYDVKMKEKGDIPEGYSVSREKKERFSLILESASTNQTSMYLCASRSLGTGGYEQYFGPGTRLTVT.